Presented here are 31 T cell receptor beta chains from one specimen sequenced in a study of beta chain features in type 1 diabetes. Whole-study results and caveats: The study found moderately but significantly shorter TCRB CDR3s in all four CD4+ subsets of Type 1 diabetes patients.

Sequenced material consisted of expressed TCRB transcripts (all of the isolated RNA was reverse transcribed). Repertoires were generated with immunoSEQ multiplex PCR, while TCRdb's copy carries only in-frame clones and drops some. In the table there are hundreds of thousands of clones, 13% of which are singletons. These receptors have no known antigen. The sample taken for sequencing was naive CD4+ T cells from blood. These receptors were taken from a young man with type 1 diabetes.

This chain uses TRBV11-1 with TRBJ2-7, with D unresolved. V was trimmed by 4 bases and J by 3 bases, leaving 13 bases between them. The CDR3 extends over 14 amino acids. CDR1 SGHAT and CDR2 FQDESV come from the germline V gene (reference sequence). Here the CDR3 DNA reads TGTGCCAGCAGCTGGTCGTCCGATGACTACGAGCAGTACTTC. Its translation is CASSWSSDDYEQYF.

The V call is TRBV2, the J call TRBJ1-2, with 9 bases identical to TRBD1. The germline V gene encodes CDR1 SNHLY and CDR2 FYNNEI. Trimming at V came to 6 bases and at J to 2 bases, leaving 4 bases not matched to a gene. The CDR3 spans 14 residues. CDR3 amino acids: CASRSGTGNYGYTF. CDR3 coding DNA: TGTGCCAGCAGATCAGGGACAGGGAACTATGGCTACACCTTC.

This clone appeared a few times. This chain uses TRBV29-1 with TRBJ2-7; 7 bases fit TRBD1. Germline CDR1 is SQVTM and CDR2 is ANQGSEA. J lost 6 bases, V lost 3 bases, and 11 bases had no gene match. There are 14 residues in the CDR3. CDR3 loop: CSVEVTTGESEQYF. The DNA of the CDR3 is TGCAGCGTTGAGGTCACTACAGGGGAAAGCGAGCAGTACTTC.

J is TRBJ1-4 and V is TRBV2; tentative D call: TRBD1 (5 bases). V lost 6 bases and J lost 8, with 16 bases in between. This CDR3 comprises 14 residues. Germline V gives CDR1 SNHLY, CDR2 FYNNEI. The CDR3 loop is CASSGGDLREKLFF. The CDR3 region has the DNA TGTGCCAGCAGCGGAGGGGACCTAAGAGAAAAACTGTTTTTT.

The rearrangement uses TRBV7-9 and TRBJ2-7, with TRBD2 as a possible D gene (6 bases). This CDR3 is built from 14 residues. The germline gives CDR1 SEHNR, CDR2 FQNEAQ (reference sequence). V was clipped by 5 bases and J by 4 bases, with 15 bases between them. CDR3 bases: TGTGCCAGCAGCCTAACCCCCCGGGGGTACGAGCAGTACTTC. It yields the protein CASSLTPRGYEQYF.

J is TRBJ1-5 and V is TRBV19; possible D gene TRBD1, 5 bases. Per germline, CDR1 LNHDA and CDR2 SQIVND (reference sequence). This CDR3 is 13 amino acids long. The V gene lost 7 bases and the J gene lost 5 bases, with 12 bases spanning the gap. The CDR3 protein is CASTRGEYQPQHF. CDR3 coding DNA: TGTGCCAGTACCCGAGGGGAATATCAGCCCCAGCATTTT. Full variable domain (rest looked up from reference TRBV19 and TRBJ1-5): DGGITQSPKYLFRKEGQNVTLSCEQNLNHDAMYWYRQDPGQGLRLIYYSQIVNDFQKGDIAEGYSVSREKKESFPLTVTSAQKNPTAFYLCASTRGEYQPQHFGDGTRLSIL.

The sample holds a few counts of this clone. V and J are TRBV14 and TRBJ2-3; D is perhaps TRBD2 (5 bases). CDR1 SGHDN and CDR2 FVKESK come from the germline V gene. The CDR3 is 15 amino acids. With 2 bases removed from V and 3 bases from J, the gap between germline ends came to 12 bases. Written as DNA, the CDR3 is TGTGCCAGCAGCCAATTAGGTAGCGCGACAGATACGCAGTATTTT. Protein sequence: CASSQLGSATDTQYF.

The chain joins TRBV30 to TRBJ1-1, with D possibly being TRBD1 (5 bases). Germline V CDR1 and CDR2: GTSNPN, SVGIG (reference sequence). The ends were cut back, 2 bases at V and 0 bases at J, with 19 bases in the middle. This CDR3 comprises 17 residues. The CDR3: CAWSFSRGGAMNTEAFF. CDR3 sequence (DNA): TGTGCCTGGAGTTTTAGTCGGGGCGGGGCAATGAACACTGAAGCTTTCTTT.

This sequence joins TRBV11-1 and TRBJ1-2; maybe TRBD1 (6 bases). CDR3 length: 13 amino acids. V was pared by 5 bases and J by 7 bases, with 14 bases between. Germline CDR1 SGHAT, CDR2 FQDESV (reference sequence). CDR3 residues: CASSRIGQRGYTF. Here the CDR3 DNA reads TGTGCCAGCAGCCGGATCGGACAGCGTGGCTACACCTTC.

V is TRBV5-1 and J is TRBJ2-7, with D possibly TRBD1 on 5 matching bases. The CDR3 is 14 residues long. With 7 bases removed from V and 0 bases from J, the gap between germline ends came to 14 bases. Germline CDR1 is SGHRS and CDR2 is YFSETQ. DNA for the CDR3: TGCGCCAGCCGTGTGCAGGGCGACTCCTACGAGCAGTACTTC. This codes for CASRVQGDSYEQYF. The whole variable domain, remainder taken from reference TRBV5-1 and TRBJ2-7, is KAGVTQTPRYLIKTRGQQVTLSCSPISGHRSVSWYQQTPGQGLQFLFEYFSETQRNKGNFPGRFSGRQFSNSRSEMNVSTLELGDSALYLCASRVQGDSYEQYFGPGTRLTVT.

In its sample, this clone was seen a few times. V is TRBV25-1 and J is TRBJ1-3, with a tentative D call TRBD1 (5 bases). The CDR3 has 18 residues. In germline, CDR1 is MGHDK, CDR2 SYGVNS. V lost 5 bases and J 2 bases, leaving 22 bases between the germline ends. CDR3 loop: CASSSPRWAGQTGNTIYF. The DNA for the CDR3 is TGTGCCAGCAGTTCCCCCCGCTGGGCGGGGCAAACTGGAAACACCATATATTTT.

This clone was counted a few times. The chain links TRBV9 to TRBJ2-3; 10 bases are a match to TRBD2. This CDR3 spans 15 amino acids. Germline CDR1 is SGDLS and CDR2 is YYNGEE. J was trimmed by 2 bases and V by 4 bases; bases with no gene match: 4. CDR3 protein: CASSRTSGVTDTQYF. CDR3 DNA: TGTGCCAGCAGCCGTACTAGCGGGGTCACAGATACGCAGTATTTT.

The chain has TRBV29-1 and TRBJ1-2; no definite D call. The V end was cut by 4 bases, the J end by 3 bases, with 9 bases between. CDR3 size: 12 residues. Germline CDR1 reads SQVTM; CDR2 reads ANQGSEA. For the CDR3, the DNA is TGCAGCGTTGTCCTACAGCACTATGGCTACACCTTC. Translating gives CSVVLQHYGYTF. Drawing the rest from reference TRBV29-1 and TRBJ1-2, the complete variable domain is SAVISQKPSRDICQRGTSLTIQCQVDSQVTMMFWYRQQPGQSLTLIATANQGSEATYESGFVIDKFPISRPNLTFSTLTVSNMSPEDSSIYLCSVVLQHYGYTFGSGTRLTVV.

The chain combines TRBV18 with TRBJ1-5, with a weak D call TRBD1 (6 bases). Looked up from germline, CDR1 is KGHSH and CDR2 is LQKENI. The CDR3 is 14 residues long. V was shortened by 4 bases and J by 9 bases, with 16 bases between the two germline ends. The CDR3 DNA reads TGTGCCAGCTCACAAGTAATTTCGGACAGGCCCCAGCATTTT. This codes for CASSQVISDRPQHF.

This clone was observed a few times. This chain uses TRBV7-2 with TRBJ2-5; 12 bases line up with TRBD2. Germline trimming cut 5 bases from V and 1 base from J; bases unmatched to any gene: 5. This CDR3 has 16 residues. CDR1 SGHTA and CDR2 FQGNSA come from the germline V gene. CDR3 amino acids: CASSTSSGGGQETQYF. The CDR3 DNA reads TGTGCCAGCAGCACCTCTAGCGGGGGGGGCCAAGAGACCCAGTACTTC.

The chain couples TRBV30 to TRBJ1-6; D not resolved. V dropped 2 bases and J dropped 1 base, with 12 bases sitting between them. Germline V lookup: CDR1 GTSNPN, CDR2 SVGIG (reference sequence). The CDR3 consists of 16 residues. CDR3 region: CAWSYAFGSYNSPLHF. The CDR3, as DNA: TGTGCCTGGAGTTACGCCTTCGGTTCCTATAATTCACCCCTCCACTTT.

The rearrangement uses TRBV5-6 and TRBJ2-2; the D is unclear. The CDR3 loop spans 15 amino acids. CDR1 and CDR2 from the germline V gene are SGHDT and YYEEEE. The germline V and J ends were trimmed by 0 bases and 7 bases, with 13 bases remaining between them. CDR3: CASSLVSWPGGELFF. CDR3 coding DNA: TGTGCCAGCAGCTTGGTTTCTTGGCCAGGCGGGGAGCTGTTTTTT.

This clone was picked up a small number of times. V usage is TRBV7-2 and J usage is TRBJ2-1; the D is unclear. Between the trimmed V and J ends, which lost 2 bases and 2 bases, there was a span of 10 bases. Per the germline V gene, CDR1 is SGHTA and CDR2 is FQGNSA. This CDR3 has 15 amino acids. The DNA of the CDR3 is TGTGCCAGCAGCTTAAGCCGGTCCCCCTACAATGAGCAGTTCTTC. It translates to CASSLSRSPYNEQFF.

This clone was picked up a small number of times. V and J are TRBV30 and TRBJ2-5; TRBD1 or TRBD2 may be the D gene (6 bases each). The V end lost 8 bases, the J end lost 4 bases, and 20 bases lay between the germline ends. Germline CDR1 is GTSNPN and CDR2 is SVGIG (reference sequence). The CDR3 consists of 14 residues. The CDR3 DNA reads as TGTGCCGGGGACCCGGGGGCGACAGGAGAGACCCAGTACTTC. Its protein product is CAGDPGATGETQYF.

The chain joins TRBV6-5 to TRBJ2-7; TRBD2 agrees at 7 bases. Germline CDR1 reads MNHEY; CDR2 reads SVGAGI. V dropped 0 bases and J dropped 0; count of bases not matched to a gene: 2. This CDR3 has 15 amino acids. The CDR3 bases are TGTGCCAGCAGTTACTCGGCGGGGGACTCCTACGAGCAGTACTTC. Amino acids: CASSYSAGDSYEQYF.

Only a few counts were recorded for this clone. The CDR3 DNA sequence: TGTGCCAGCAGCCGCGACAGGGTAGACTATGGCTACACCTTC. Residues: CASSRDRVDYGYTF. This chain uses TRBV6-5 with TRBJ1-2; 7 nucleotides align to TRBD1. CDR1 MNHEY and CDR2 SVGAGI come from the germline V gene. The CDR3 is 14 residues long. The junction had 7 bases not matched to a gene; V was cut back by 6 bases and J by 3 bases.

The chain employs TRBV11-2 and TRBJ1-2; 8 bases align to TRBD1. Germline V lookup: CDR1 SGHAT, CDR2 FQNNGV. Trimming cost V 5 bases and J 8 bases; bases outside gene matches: 16. The CDR3 is 16 residues long. DNA of the CDR3: TGTGCCAGCAGCAGTATGAGACGCGGCGGGACAGGAGGCTACACCTTC. It specifies CASSSMRRGGTGGYTF. Variable domain in full (rest from reference TRBV11-2 and TRBJ1-2): EAGVAQSPRYKIIEKRQSVAFWCNPISGHATLYWYQQILGQGPKLLIQFQNNGVVDDSQLPKDRFSAERLKGVDSTLKIQPAKLEDSAVYLCASSSMRRGGTGGYTFGSGTRLTVV.

This clone has only a few counts. The J gene is TRBJ1-5, the V gene TRBV30; 8 positions agree with TRBD1. The CDR3 is 13 residues long. The germline V gene has CDR1 GTSNPN and CDR2 SVGIG (reference sequence). Losses at the gene ends were 3 bases for V and 5 bases for J; bases not matched to a gene: 3. The CDR3 DNA sequence: TGTGCCTGGAGCCAGGGGGCGGATCAGCCCCAGCATTTT. It yields the protein CAWSQGADQPQHF.

DNA for the CDR3: TGTGCCAGCAGCCCGGGACTAGCGGGGGGGGGCACAGATACGCAGTATTTT. This sequence encodes CASSPGLAGGGTDTQYF. This chain connects TRBV5-4 to TRBJ2-3; TRBD2 matches 16 bases. The CDR3 contains 17 residues. The V and J ends lost 4 bases and 1 base, in that order; junction bases with no gene match: 3. CDR1 SGHNT and CDR2 YYREEE come from the germline V gene (reference sequence).

V usage is TRBV14 and J usage is TRBJ2-5; tentatively, D is TRBD1 or TRBD2 (5 bases each). The tail of the sequence fits TRBJ2-7 better, so the J call may be wrong. Germline values: CDR1 SGHDN, CDR2 FVKESK. CDR3 length: 13 amino acids. DNA of the CDR3: TGTGCCAGCAGCCCCCGGGACGGCTACGAGCAGTACTTC. Translating it yields CASSPRDGYEQYF.

This clone has just a few counts. The chain joins TRBV28 to TRBJ2-3; TRBD2 agrees at 8 bases. The germline CDR1 and CDR2 sequences are MDHEN and SYDVKM. This CDR3 spans 17 amino acids. The trim removed 7 bases at V and 1 base at J, leaving 13 bases unmatched. CDR3 coding DNA: TGTGCCAGCATACCTCCTGGGGCGGGGGGAGGCACAGATACGCAGTATTTT. Translation gives CASIPPGAGGGTDTQYF.

This clone occurred a few times. V usage is TRBV4-1 and J usage is TRBJ2-7; weak D call: TRBD1 (6 bases). Germline V gene sequence: CDR1 MGHRA, CDR2 YSYEKL. This CDR3 spans 15 amino acids. V dropped 5 bases and J dropped 3 bases, with 17 bases sitting between them. CDR3 nucleotides: TGCGCCAGCAGCAAAAATTACCCAGGGGACTACGAGCAGTACTTC. Protein sequence: CASSKNYPGDYEQYF.

This clone was found a few times. The V gene is TRBV27, the J gene TRBJ1-2; D is possibly TRBD1 (6 bases). V was shortened by 6 bases and J by 4 bases, with 15 bases between the two germline ends. The CDR3 contains 14 residues. Germline V gene data show CDR1 as MNHEY and CDR2 as SMNVEV (reference sequence). The DNA for the CDR3 is TGTGCCAGCAGCCGACTTCAGGGGAGCTATGGCTACACCTTC. It yields the protein CASSRLQGSYGYTF.

The chain combines TRBV2 with TRBJ1-5; D not resolved. In germline, CDR1 is SNHLY, CDR2 FYNNEI. V lost 8 bases to trimming and J lost 4 bases, with 12 bases between them. The CDR3 has 13 amino acids. CDR3 region: CASRGLINQPQHF. In DNA form, the CDR3 reads TGTGCCAGCCGAGGACTGATAAATCAGCCCCAGCATTTT.

This clone has more than one count but fewer than ten. The CDR3, as DNA: TGTGCCAGCAGCCCTAACTGGGACAGGGCTGGCTACACCTTC. This translates into CASSPNWDRAGYTF. The chain couples TRBV7-3 to TRBJ1-2; 9 bases are a match to TRBD1. CDR3 length: 14 residues. Germline V gene lookup returns CDR1 SGHTA and CDR2 FQGTGA. After removal of 5 bases from V and 7 bases from J, the junction contained 8 bases not matched to a gene.

J is TRBJ2-1 and V is TRBV14; D is unresolved. This CDR3 is built from 15 residues. Trimming removed 4 bases at V and 0 bases at J, with 10 bases between. Germline V gene lookup returns CDR1 SGHDN and CDR2 FVKESK. The CDR3 nucleotides are TGTGCCAGCAGCCCCGACCTGAGCTCCTACAATGAGCAGTTCTTC. This translates into CASSPDLSSYNEQFF.